This section outlines one TCR beta chain sequence together with its context. This sample was included in a study of blood T cell repertoires in COVID-19. J gave up 10 bases and V 4 bases, and 8 bases lay outside the gene matches. CDR1 is SGHTA and CDR2 is FQGNSA in the germline V gene. This CDR3 is built from 14 residues. Under the authors' procedure: Reference gene primer amplification yielded estimated nucleated cell counts. The assay was immunoSEQ multiplex PCR, and TCRdb's table has in-frame clones only and misses some. The DNA gave D and trimming, while V, J and clone size come from that table. The repertoire holds over 100,000 clones, with roughly 88% as singletons.

The sample was peripheral blood. The chain carries TRBV7-2 and TRBJ2-1; 9 bases are shared with TRBD2. The receptor was isolated from a woman between 70 and 85 years old with acute or convalescent COVID-19. Here the CDR3 DNA reads TGTGCCAGCAGCTCTGCTAGCGGGAACGAGGAGCAGTTCTTC. Its protein is CASSSASGNEEQFF.